This T cell receptor beta chain was recorded in a study (dated by TCRdb to about 2016). The library was produced with RT-PCR. Instrument on record: Illumina MiSeq. TCRdb reworked the public reads: Q25 trimming with fastp, MiXCR clone assembly, productive beta chains retained. CDR3 protein duplicates are merged, each entry listing the most common genes and DNA. Within this sample are 550,000 to 750,000 distinct CDR3 sequences, with 14% of them counted one time only. The ten largest make up 3% to 4.5% of the sample. As to this clonotype: There is no known antigen for this receptor. Base qualities are not at hand, and no much larger clone is one base apart.

Sequencing input: memory CD4+ T cells from blood. The clonotype comes from a female donor in good health, serving as a healthy control.

The CDR3 amino acid sequence is: CSVKGTRQETQYF. The base sequence is TGCAGCGTTAAAGGGACTAGACAAGAGACCCAGTACTTC. This sequence uses TRBV29-1 and TRBJ2-5, with 8 bases in between that match TRBD2. Trimming accounts for 5 bases at V and 2 bases at J, while the number of junction bases matched to no gene is 4. Taken from the germline V gene, the CDR1 and CDR2 loops are SQVTM and ANQGSEA. From the cysteine up to the phenylalanine, the CDR3 has a length of 13 residues. The kept DNA is CDR3 alone, 39 bases in frame from the first base.